One sample yielded the 2 T cell receptor beta chains listed below, sequenced in a study of T cell responses to AZD1222 COVID-19 vaccine. The assay was immunoSEQ multiplex PCR, and TCRdb's table has in-frame clones only and misses some. The sample consists of approximately 200,000 clones, approximately 95% of them appearing once. This sample comprised peripheral blood, obtained 28 days after the second AZD1222 dose. The receptors were sampled from an adult who received the AZD1222 COVID-19 vaccine.

The genes are TRBV7-3 and TRBJ2-2; D not resolved. Germline CDR1 is SGHTA and CDR2 is FQGTGA. This CDR3 has 12 amino acids. Trimming removed 3 bases at V and 2 bases at J, with 1 base between. The CDR3 is CASSFNTGELFF. The DNA of the CDR3 is TGTGCCAGCAGCTTCAACACCGGGGAGCTGTTTTTT.

This clone was recorded a few times. V is TRBV5-1 and J is TRBJ1-4; D not resolved. This CDR3 is 15 amino acids long. V was clipped by 2 bases and J by 4 bases, with 12 bases between them. Looked up from germline, CDR1 is SGHRS and CDR2 is YFSETQ. The CDR3 DNA reads as TGCGCCAGCAGCTTCTCAGTCAGCCTTAATGAAAAACTGTTTTTT. Translating gives CASSFSVSLNEKLFF.